This T cell receptor beta chain appears in the sequencing data of a study of blood T cell repertoires in COVID-19. On the study more broadly: Italy, Spain and the United States were the sources of the convalescent and acute COVID-19 samples.

The protocol was immunoSEQ multiplex PCR, while the TCRdb copy is restricted to in-frame clones and leaves out a portion. This sample has 320,000 or so clones, with under 90% found just once. Participants were aged roughly 18 to 89 years from 20 to 30 US areas. Membership in each cohort depended on participant-reported clinical history. Two negative PCRs, clearance, or symptom resolution were required of recovered Cohort 3 donors. The CDR3 covers 14 residues. Germline V gene lookup returns CDR1 MNHEY and CDR2 SVGEGT. Between the trimmed V and J ends, which lost 0 bases and 5 bases, there was a span of 8 bases.

The receptor's source is a man aged 55 to 70 who had recovered from COVID-19. The rearrangement links TRBV6-2 or TRBV6-3 to TRBJ1-5; TRBD1 might be the D (5 bases). The sequenced material came from PBMCs or T cells enriched from blood (not recorded which). CDR3 sequence (DNA): TGTGCCAGCAGTTACTCAGCAGGGCATCAGCCCCAGCATTTT. This codes for CASSYSAGHQPQHF.